One and the same sample provided the 29 T cell receptor beta chains below, sequenced in a study of breast tumors, draining lymph nodes, adjacent tissues. Axillary draining lymph nodes of breast cancer patients supplied the node samples. TCRdb redid the calling of the multiplex PCR reads with MiXCR, one entry per CDR3 protein. The sample consists of 100,000 to 150,000 distinct CDR3 sequences, about a fifth of them appearing once. Source material: axillary lymph node tissue. Receptors were obtained from a female donor with breast cancer. Some clones in this sample may be carry-over from other donors' samples.

The table lists this clonotype with many counts. The gene calls are TRBV12-3 or TRBV12-4 and TRBJ2-3; D tentatively reads TRBD1 or TRBD2 (6 bases each). Trimming shortened V by 7 bases and J by 2 bases, and 13 bases separated the two germline ends. This CDR3 spans 14 amino acids. CDR3 DNA: TGTGCCAGCAACCAAGGGGGACTCACAGATACGCAGTATTTT. Protein product: CASNQGGLTDTQYF.

This clonotype was observed at least ten times. J is TRBJ2-3 and V is TRBV6-2 or TRBV6-3, with 13 positions matching TRBD2. This CDR3 has 18 amino acids. Germline lookup yields CDR1 MNHEY and CDR2 SVGEGT. With 5 bases clipped from V and 2 bases from J, the junction kept 10 bases outside the gene matches. CDR3 nucleotide sequence: TGTGCCAGCAGTCCCCGACTAGCGGGAGGCTTTAACACAGATACGCAGTATTTT. This sequence encodes CASSPRLAGGFNTDTQYF.

CDR3 in amino acids: CASSQERQVEAFF. The CDR3 bases are TGTGCCAGCAGCCAAGAACGACAGGTAGAAGCTTTCTTT. The chain uses TRBV4-2 and TRBJ1-1; possibly TRBD1 for D (6 bases). Deletions cut 0 bases from V and 8 bases from J, with 10 bases between. Germline-derived CDR1 and CDR2 are LGHNA and YNFKEQ. This CDR3 has 13 residues.

V is TRBV19 and J is TRBJ2-4; a possible D gene is TRBD2 (6 bases). Trimming removed 1 base from V and 0 bases from J, with 7 bases in between. CDR3 length: 15 residues. Germline CDR1 is LNHDA and CDR2 is SQIVND (reference sequence). CDR3 in DNA: TGTGCCAGTAGTATAGGGGACTTAGCCAAAAACATTCAGTACTTC. Translation gives CASSIGDLAKNIQYF.

In this sample, this clonotype turned up many times. The genes are TRBV14 and TRBJ2-7, with D perhaps TRBD1 or TRBD2 (5 bases each). CDR3 length: 15 residues. Germline V gene sequence: CDR1 SGHDN, CDR2 FVKESK. V lost 3 bases, J lost 0 bases, and 12 bases lay in between. The CDR3: CASSQGTASSYEQYF. CDR3 DNA: TGTGCCAGCAGCCAGGGGACGGCCAGCTCCTACGAGCAGTACTTC.

This clonotype was recorded a few times. The chain joins TRBV19 to TRBJ2-2; 8 bases align to TRBD2. Germline CDR1 reads LNHDA; CDR2 reads SQIVND (reference sequence). The CDR3 totals 14 residues. After removal of 6 bases from V and 6 bases from J, the junction contained 6 bases not matched to a gene. CDR3 DNA sequence: TGTGCCAGTAGATCGGGACTAGTGCCCGGGGAGCTGTTTTTT. Residues: CASRSGLVPGELFF.

Points on this clonotype: This may come from a read error, since a much larger clone is one base off. The chain recombines TRBV6-5 with TRBJ2-5; 8 positions agree with TRBD1. Germline values: CDR1 MNHEY, CDR2 SVGAGI. The CDR3 runs to 12 residues. CDR3 protein: CASSGTGEIQYF. CDR3 nucleotide sequence: TGTGCCAGCAGTGGGACAGGAGAGATCCAGTACTTC.

This clonotype was recorded at least ten times. The chain combines TRBV5-1 with TRBJ2-2, with a weak D call TRBD1 (5 bases). The V end lost 0 bases, the J end lost 4 bases, and 13 bases lay between the germline ends. Germline CDR1 and CDR2: SGHRS and YFSETQ. The CDR3 spans 16 residues. CDR3 amino acids: CASSLETVAITGELFF. CDR3 DNA sequence: TGCGCCAGCAGCTTGGAGACAGTTGCGATCACCGGGGAGCTGTTTTTT.

This clonotype has a count of ten or more. The chain joins TRBV20-1 to TRBJ1-4; D remains ambiguous. Germline assignment: CDR1 DFQATT and CDR2 SNEGSKA (reference sequence). V lost 1 base to trimming and J lost 1 base, with 4 bases between them. The CDR3 has 13 amino acids. The CDR3 DNA sequence: TGCAGTGCTAGAGGGATAACTAATGAAAAACTGTTTTTT. It translates to CSARGITNEKLFF.

This clonotype appeared once. The chain joins TRBV10-3 to TRBJ2-7, with 8 nucleotides matching TRBD1. CDR3 size: 13 residues. Germline CDR1 ENHRY, CDR2 SYGVKD. J gave up 4 bases and V 5 bases, and 4 bases lay outside the gene matches. The CDR3 reads CAISRQGQYEQYF. In DNA form, the CDR3 reads TGTGCCATCAGTCGACAGGGGCAGTACGAGCAGTACTTC.

Turning to this clonotype: Being one base from a much bigger clone, this may be a read error. The gene calls are TRBV10-3 and TRBJ2-2, with D perhaps matching TRBD2 (5 bases). Germline CDR1 is ENHRY and CDR2 is SYGVKD. The CDR3 has 15 amino acids. DNA for the CDR3: TGTGCCATCAGTGAGTCAAGACTGGACGCCGGGGAGCTGCTTTTT. Translation gives CAISESRLDAGELLF.

This clonotype was recorded many times. The chain carries TRBV20-1 and TRBJ2-5, with 7 positions matching TRBD2. This CDR3 has 15 residues. V shed 3 bases, J shed 0 bases, and the junction held 7 bases outside the gene matches. Germline-derived CDR1 and CDR2 are DFQATT and SNEGSKA (reference sequence). CDR3 in DNA: TGCAGTGCTAGCGCCGCTAGCGGATACCAAGAGACCCAGTACTTC. Its protein product is CSASAASGYQETQYF.

This clonotype has a count of ten or more. The V and J genes are TRBV9 and TRBJ1-2; 12 bases are a match to TRBD1. This CDR3 is built from 15 residues. Losses at the gene ends were 4 bases for V and 6 bases for J; bases not matched to a gene: 7. CDR1 and CDR2 (germline): SGDLS, YYNGEE. CDR3 in DNA: TGTGCCAGCAGCACCCGGGACAGGGGGCTCCATGGCTACACCTTC. Residues: CASSTRDRGLHGYTF.

In its sample, this clonotype was seen many times. The rearrangement joins TRBV7-8 to TRBJ2-1; D gene unclear. Per the germline V gene, CDR1 is SGHVS and CDR2 is FQNEAQ. The CDR3 covers 13 residues. Deletions cut 2 bases from V and 8 bases from J, with 10 bases between. CDR3 in amino acids: CASSLMSGDEQFF. The CDR3 DNA sequence: TGTGCCAGCAGCTTAATGTCGGGCGATGAGCAGTTCTTC.

This clonotype was detected ten times or more. This rearrangement joins TRBV18 to TRBJ1-6; weak D call: TRBD1 (6 bases). The CDR3 covers 16 residues. V lost 3 bases to trimming and J lost 9 bases, with 18 bases between them. Germline V lookup: CDR1 KGHSH, CDR2 LQKENI. CDR3 protein: CASSPDKQGRSSPLHF. In nucleotides, the CDR3 is TGTGCCAGCTCACCCGACAAACAGGGACGGAGTTCACCCCTCCACTTT.

Points on this clonotype: A much larger clonotype is one base distant, so this may be a read error. This chain uses TRBV11-2 with TRBJ2-5; a possible D gene is TRBD2 (6 bases). Germline CDR1 and CDR2: SGHAT and FQNNGV. The CDR3 runs to 14 residues. The ends were cut back, 5 bases at V and 2 bases at J, with 12 bases in the middle. CDR3 loop: CASSRKGRQETQYF. The CDR3 nucleotides read TGTGCCAGCAGCCGAAAAGGGAGGCAAGAGACCCAGTACTTC.

Many counts were recorded for this clonotype. The chain carries TRBV4-2 and TRBJ1-6; D call uncertain. There are 16 residues in the CDR3. Looked up from germline, CDR1 is LGHNA and CDR2 is YNFKEQ. Trimming removed 1 base from V and 7 bases from J, with 14 bases in between. Here the CDR3 reads CASSQGKATTNSPLHF. In DNA form, the CDR3 reads TGTGCCAGCAGCCAAGGGAAGGCCACCACGAATTCACCCCTCCACTTT.

This clonotype came up many times. The chain has TRBV19 and TRBJ1-2; possibly TRBD1 for D (6 bases). This CDR3 contains 16 residues. V was cut by 7 bases and J by 7 bases, with 25 bases left in between. Germline V gene sequence: CDR1 LNHDA, CDR2 SQIVND (reference sequence). The chain's CDR3 is CASTPRDTIRHGGYTF. The CDR3 DNA follows: TGTGCCAGTACCCCCCGGGACACAATACGGCATGGTGGCTACACCTTC.

This clonotype showed up just once. J is TRBJ1-1 and V is TRBV7-2, with D possibly matching TRBD1 (5 bases). The CDR3 has 15 amino acids. The germline V gene encodes CDR1 SGHTA and CDR2 FQGNSA. The ends were cut back, 0 bases at V and 6 bases at J, with 14 bases in the middle. This CDR3 is CASSLAGGRYAEAFF. CDR3 coding DNA: TGTGCCAGCAGCTTAGCCGGGGGAAGGTACGCTGAAGCTTTCTTT.

The chain couples TRBV18 to TRBJ2-1; tentatively, D is TRBD2 (5 bases). With 0 bases removed from V and 7 bases from J, the gap between germline ends came to 10 bases. The V gene's germline CDR1 is KGHSH and CDR2 LQKENI. The CDR3 sequence is 14 residues long. The CDR3 DNA reads as TGTGCCAGCTCACCACCGAGCGGTGGTAATGAGCAGTTCTTC. Translation gives CASSPPSGGNEQFF.

A word on this clonotype: A much larger clone lies a single base off, so this may be a read error. The CDR3 protein is CASSEDWAGRGGYTF. The CDR3 DNA reads TGTGCCAGCAGTGAAGATTGGGCAGGAAGGGGTGGCTACACCTTC. This chain joins TRBV2 and TRBJ1-2; TRBD1 is a possible D gene (5 bases). There are 15 residues in the CDR3. Trimming stripped 1 base from V and 7 bases from J, with 16 bases between. From germline, CDR1 is SNHLY and CDR2 FYNNEI.

This clonotype was found many times. CDR3 protein: CASSNLAGGGYEQYF. The CDR3 region has the DNA TGCGCCAGCAGCAATCTAGCGGGAGGGGGCTACGAGCAGTACTTC. V and J are TRBV5-1 and TRBJ2-7, with 12 bases lining up with TRBD2. The CDR3 has 15 residues. Per germline, CDR1 SGHRS and CDR2 YFSETQ. The J segment lost 3 bases and the V segment lost 4 bases, leaving 5 bases of the junction unmatched. Supplemented by reference TRBV5-1 and TRBJ2-7, the full variable domain reads KAGVTQTPRYLIKTRGQQVTLSCSPISGHRSVSWYQQTPGQGLQFLFEYFSETQRNKGNFPGRFSGRQFSNSRSEMNVSTLELGDSALYLCASSNLAGGGYEQYFGPGTRLTVT.

This clonotype has ten or more counts. The chain joins TRBV7-8 to TRBJ2-7; 7 bases fit TRBD2. With V trimmed by 5 bases and J by 3 bases, 7 bases remained unmatched. The CDR3 has 14 residues. Germline-derived CDR1 and CDR2 are SGHVS and FQNEAQ. The CDR3 here is CASSASREIYEQYF. CDR3 bases: TGTGCCAGCAGCGCTTCGCGGGAGATCTACGAGCAGTACTTC.

This clonotype occurred many times. V and J are TRBV19 and TRBJ2-7; 12 bases agree with TRBD1. CDR3 length: 16 amino acids. Trimming took 4 bases from V and 6 from J; bases not matched to a gene: 10. Germline V gene sequence: CDR1 LNHDA, CDR2 SQIVND (reference sequence). The chain's CDR3 is CASSTHPGQGAVEQYF. The CDR3 nucleotides read TGTGCCAGTAGTACCCATCCGGGACAGGGGGCGGTCGAGCAGTACTTC.

A word on this clonotype: Compared with germline, one end of the junction differs, possibly owing to a read error. The gene calls are TRBV19 and TRBJ2-1; D may be TRBD1 (6 bases). CDR3 size: 15 residues. Germline lookup yields CDR1 LNHDA and CDR2 SQIVND (reference sequence). CDR3 sequence reads: CASSSTGSSYNEQLF. The DNA of the CDR3 is TGCGCCAGTAGTTCCACAGGGAGCTCCTACAATGAGCAGCTCTTC.

This clonotype was counted ten times or more. CDR3 coding DNA: TGTGCCAGCTCCGGCGGAGGGTTTAACTATGGCTACACCTTC. It translates to CASSGGGFNYGYTF. V usage is TRBV7-8 and J usage is TRBJ1-2; unclear D gene. This CDR3 spans 14 amino acids. Germline values: CDR1 SGHVS, CDR2 FQNEAQ. V shed 8 bases and J shed 1 base, with 14 bases lying between them. Full variable domain (missing parts from reference TRBV7-8 and TRBJ1-2): GAGVSQSPRYKVAKRGQDVALRCDPISGHVSLFWYQQALGQGPEFLTYFQNEAQLDKSGLPSDRFFAERPEGSVSTLKIQRTQQEDSAVYLCASSGGGFNYGYTFGSGTRLTVV.

This clonotype was observed many times. V and J are TRBV5-1 and TRBJ2-3; D not resolved. The ends were cut back, 4 bases at V and 2 bases at J, with 14 bases in the middle. Germline V gives CDR1 SGHRS, CDR2 YFSETQ. The CDR3 loop spans 15 amino acids. The CDR3 DNA reads TGCGCCAGCAGCCCCCCGGAAGGCCTCACAGATACGCAGTATTTT. Its translation is CASSPPEGLTDTQYF.

Many counts were recorded for this clonotype. This CDR3 is CASSPRKSNEQFF. The CDR3 bases are TGTGCCAGCAGCCCCAGGAAGTCCAATGAGCAGTTCTTC. The chain links TRBV9 to TRBJ2-1, with no clear D. The CDR3 is 13 amino acids. The V gene lost 4 bases and the J gene lost 6 bases, with 11 bases spanning the gap. The germline V gene encodes CDR1 SGDLS and CDR2 YYNGEE.

The sample holds many counts of this clonotype. The chain combines TRBV5-1 with TRBJ2-7; possible D gene TRBD1, 6 bases. V was shortened by 5 bases and J by 2 bases, with 14 bases between the two germline ends. The CDR3 contains 14 residues. CDR1 SGHRS and CDR2 YFSETQ come from the germline V gene. CDR3: CASSTGTKAYEQYF. The CDR3 bases are TGCGCCAGCAGTACCGGGACAAAGGCCTACGAGCAGTACTTC.